Shown below are 18 T cell receptor beta chains from a single sample sequenced in a study of cytomegalovirus exposure and HLA in healthy donors. PCR employed 60 Vbeta and 13 Jbeta primers. Here immunoSEQ multiplex PCR was the method, and the copy in TCRdb shows in-frame clones only, minus some. Among 110,000 or so clones listed, approximately 70% were seen once. Sequencing was done on a sample of PBMCs. These TCRs come from a man younger than 40 in good health and CMV-seronegative.

This chain connects TRBV4-3 to TRBJ1-6; TRBD1 matches 7 bases. CDR3 length equals 17 residues. Per germline, CDR1 LGHNA and CDR2 YSLEER. V dropped 2 bases and J dropped 8; count of bases not matched to a gene: 12. The CDR3 is CASSQHMVDRADSPLHF. The CDR3 coding sequence is TGCGCCAGCAGCCAACATATGGTCGACAGGGCGGATTCACCCCTCCACTTT.

V is TRBV2 and J is TRBJ2-7; 11 bases fit TRBD2. The CDR3 has 14 amino acids. Germline lookup yields CDR1 SNHLY and CDR2 FYNNEI. Trimming removed 7 bases from V and 6 bases from J; junction bases left unmatched: 8. The CDR3 coding sequence is TGTGCCAGCACTACTAGCGGGAGTCTTTCCGAGCAGTACTTC. Its translation: CASTTSGSLSEQYF.

The V and J genes are TRBV7-8 and TRBJ1-6; a weak D match, TRBD1 (5 bases). The CDR3 covers 14 residues. CDR1 is SGHVS, CDR2 FQNEAQ, per germline. V shed 3 bases and J shed 6 bases, with 9 bases lying between them. In DNA form, the CDR3 reads TGTGCCAGCAGCTTTGTACAGGCTAATTCACCCCTCCACTTT. Its translation: CASSFVQANSPLHF.

The table lists this clone with a few counts. The CDR3 is CASSQDRDFNYGYTF. CDR3 nucleotide sequence: TGCGCCAGCAGCCAAGACAGGGATTTTAACTATGGCTACACCTTC. The V gene is TRBV4-3, the J gene TRBJ1-2, with D perhaps matching TRBD1 (5 bases). The V end was cut by 0 bases, the J end by 1 base, with 9 bases between. This CDR3 has 15 residues. Germline CDR1 and CDR2: LGHNA and YSLEER.

This clone came up a few times. The V gene is TRBV9, the J gene TRBJ2-2, with a possible D match to TRBD2 (5 bases). From germline, CDR1 is SGDLS and CDR2 YYNGEE. This CDR3 spans 15 amino acids. V lost 3 bases, J lost 1 base, and 10 bases lay in between. The CDR3 DNA reads as TGTGCCAGCAGCGGCAGACTACTGAACACCGGGGAGCTGTTTTTT. This encodes CASSGRLLNTGELFF.

The chain is built from TRBV25-1 and TRBJ2-1, with D uncertain. The CDR3 sequence is 14 residues long. Germline assignment: CDR1 MGHDK and CDR2 SYGVNS. With 5 bases removed from V and 3 bases from J, the gap between germline ends came to 11 bases. The CDR3 sequence is CASSNPEVYNEQFF. CDR3 nucleotides: TGTGCCAGCAGTAACCCCGAGGTCTACAATGAGCAGTTCTTC. Full variable domain (outside the CDR3, taken from reference TRBV25-1 and TRBJ2-1): EADIYQTPRYLVIGTGKKITLECSQTMGHDKMYWYQQDPGMELHLIHYSYGVNSTEKGDLSSESTVSRIRTEHFPLTLESARPSHTSQYLCASSNPEVYNEQFFGPGTRLTVL.

The chain employs TRBV16 and TRBJ2-7; 9 positions match TRBD1. The CDR3 covers 14 residues. Germline V gene sequence: CDR1 KGHSY, CDR2 FQNENV. V was pared by 4 bases and J by 5 bases, with 6 bases of the junction left unmatched. The CDR3 here is CASSPGTGNHEQYF. CDR3 sequence (DNA): TGTGCCAGCAGCCCCGGGACAGGGAACCACGAGCAGTACTTC.

V is TRBV6-1 and J is TRBJ1-2, with D possibly matching TRBD1 (5 bases). From germline, CDR1 is MNHNS and CDR2 SASEGT. The CDR3 runs to 14 residues. Between the trimmed V and J ends, which lost 7 bases and 3 bases, there was a span of 15 bases. The CDR3 coding sequence is TGTGCCAGCAATTCCGGGACTGGAGACTATGGCTACACCTTC. Translating gives CASNSGTGDYGYTF.

The gene calls are TRBV9 and TRBJ2-1, with D perhaps TRBD2 (6 bases). The CDR3 has 14 residues. Trimming removed 0 bases at V and 7 bases at J, with 11 bases between. Germline loops: CDR1 SGDLS, CDR2 YYNGEE. CDR3 DNA sequence: TGTGCCAGCAGCGTAGCCGGGAGAGAAAATGAGCAGTTCTTC. As protein: CASSVAGRENEQFF.

A single count supports this clone. The genes are TRBV30 and TRBJ2-7; TRBD1 aligns across 7 bases. The germline V gene encodes CDR1 GTSNPN and CDR2 SVGIG (reference sequence). With V trimmed by 8 bases and J by 3 bases, 7 bases remained unmatched. This CDR3 contains 12 residues. CDR3 bases: TGTGCCGCAAACAGGGGTGTCTACGAGCAGTACTTC. Translation gives CAANRGVYEQYF.

The gene calls are TRBV5-1 and TRBJ2-1, with 9 bases that match TRBD2. The CDR3 has 15 residues. CDR1 and CDR2 (germline): SGHRS, YFSETQ. Trimming removed 3 bases from V and 6 bases from J; junction bases left unmatched: 7. The CDR3 sequence: CASSSTREGPNEQFF. The CDR3 nucleotides read TGCGCCAGCAGCTCCACGCGGGAGGGACCCAATGAGCAGTTCTTC.

The rearrangement joins TRBV5-1 to TRBJ2-7; 11 bases fit TRBD2. V was clipped by 2 bases and J by 5 bases; unmatched bases: 6. This CDR3 contains 15 residues. Germline CDR1 is SGHRS and CDR2 is YFSETQ. The CDR3 region has the DNA TGCGCCAGCAGCTTACTAGCGGGAGATGCCGACGAGCAGTACTTC. Translation gives CASSLLAGDADEQYF.

This chain connects TRBV6-5 to TRBJ2-3; 11 bases agree with TRBD2. The CDR3 contains 15 residues. Per the germline V gene, CDR1 is MNHEY and CDR2 is SVGAGI. V lost 3 bases, J lost 4 bases, and 3 bases stayed unmatched. CDR3 bases: TGTGCCAGCAGTTATCTACTAGCGGGAGCAGATACGCAGTATTTT. Its translation is CASSYLLAGADTQYF.

This clone was seen more than once but under ten times. This sequence joins TRBV30 and TRBJ1-6; perhaps TRBD1 as D (5 bases). The V end was cut by 2 bases, the J end by 7 bases, with 15 bases between. Germline-derived CDR1 and CDR2 are GTSNPN and SVGIG (reference sequence). This CDR3 region has 15 residues. The CDR3 spells CAWSQTWGGNSPLHF. CDR3 nucleotides: TGTGCCTGGAGTCAGACCTGGGGCGGAAATTCACCCCTCCACTTT.

The gene calls are TRBV6-1 and TRBJ1-4, with D uncertain. Germline CDR1 is MNHNS and CDR2 is SASEGT. Trimming shortened V by 5 bases and J by 5 bases, and 15 bases separated the two germline ends. The CDR3 runs 15 residues. The CDR3, as DNA: TGTGCCAGCAGTTTCCGACTCGGGAGAAATGAAAAACTGTTTTTT. Translation gives CASSFRLGRNEKLFF.

This clone was seen just once. The rearrangement uses TRBV11-2 and TRBJ2-1, with 15 positions matching TRBD2. With V trimmed by 3 bases and J by 5 bases, 5 bases remained unmatched. Germline V CDR1 and CDR2: SGHAT, FQNNGV. CDR3 length: 17 residues. The CDR3 DNA reads as TGTGCCAGCAGCTTCGGACTAGCGGGAGGGCGAAACAATGAGCAGTTCTTC. Translation: CASSFGLAGGRNNEQFF. The full variable domain, rest sourced from reference TRBV11-2 and TRBJ2-1, is EAGVAQSPRYKIIEKRQSVAFWCNPISGHATLYWYQQILGQGPKLLIQFQNNGVVDDSQLPKDRFSAERLKGVDSTLKIQPAKLEDSAVYLCASSFGLAGGRNNEQFFGPGTRLTVL.

V usage is TRBV7-9 and J usage is TRBJ1-2; D is ambiguous. The CDR3 length is 14 residues. Per the germline V gene, CDR1 is SEHNR and CDR2 is FQNEAQ (reference sequence). V was clipped by 7 bases and J by 1 base, with 13 bases between them. The DNA of the CDR3 is TGTGCCAGCACCCTCGACGGGGTTAACTATGGCTACACCTTC. This translates into CASTLDGVNYGYTF. The full variable domain, completed using reference TRBV7-9 and TRBJ1-2, is DTGVSQNPRHKITKRGQNVTFRCDPISEHNRLYWYRQTLGQGPEFLTYFQNEAQLEKSRLLSDRFSAERPKGSFSTLEIQRTEQGDSAMYLCASTLDGVNYGYTFGSGTRLTVV.

The V call is TRBV6-6, the J call TRBJ2-3; D is perhaps TRBD2 (5 bases). CDR3 length equals 15 residues. Trimming stripped 5 bases from V and 2 bases from J, with 14 bases between. The V gene's germline CDR1 is MNHNY and CDR2 SVGAGI (reference sequence). DNA for the CDR3: TGTGCCAGCAGTGGTTCGGGATTTTTCACAGATACGCAGTATTTT. The encoded protein is CASSGSGFFTDTQYF.